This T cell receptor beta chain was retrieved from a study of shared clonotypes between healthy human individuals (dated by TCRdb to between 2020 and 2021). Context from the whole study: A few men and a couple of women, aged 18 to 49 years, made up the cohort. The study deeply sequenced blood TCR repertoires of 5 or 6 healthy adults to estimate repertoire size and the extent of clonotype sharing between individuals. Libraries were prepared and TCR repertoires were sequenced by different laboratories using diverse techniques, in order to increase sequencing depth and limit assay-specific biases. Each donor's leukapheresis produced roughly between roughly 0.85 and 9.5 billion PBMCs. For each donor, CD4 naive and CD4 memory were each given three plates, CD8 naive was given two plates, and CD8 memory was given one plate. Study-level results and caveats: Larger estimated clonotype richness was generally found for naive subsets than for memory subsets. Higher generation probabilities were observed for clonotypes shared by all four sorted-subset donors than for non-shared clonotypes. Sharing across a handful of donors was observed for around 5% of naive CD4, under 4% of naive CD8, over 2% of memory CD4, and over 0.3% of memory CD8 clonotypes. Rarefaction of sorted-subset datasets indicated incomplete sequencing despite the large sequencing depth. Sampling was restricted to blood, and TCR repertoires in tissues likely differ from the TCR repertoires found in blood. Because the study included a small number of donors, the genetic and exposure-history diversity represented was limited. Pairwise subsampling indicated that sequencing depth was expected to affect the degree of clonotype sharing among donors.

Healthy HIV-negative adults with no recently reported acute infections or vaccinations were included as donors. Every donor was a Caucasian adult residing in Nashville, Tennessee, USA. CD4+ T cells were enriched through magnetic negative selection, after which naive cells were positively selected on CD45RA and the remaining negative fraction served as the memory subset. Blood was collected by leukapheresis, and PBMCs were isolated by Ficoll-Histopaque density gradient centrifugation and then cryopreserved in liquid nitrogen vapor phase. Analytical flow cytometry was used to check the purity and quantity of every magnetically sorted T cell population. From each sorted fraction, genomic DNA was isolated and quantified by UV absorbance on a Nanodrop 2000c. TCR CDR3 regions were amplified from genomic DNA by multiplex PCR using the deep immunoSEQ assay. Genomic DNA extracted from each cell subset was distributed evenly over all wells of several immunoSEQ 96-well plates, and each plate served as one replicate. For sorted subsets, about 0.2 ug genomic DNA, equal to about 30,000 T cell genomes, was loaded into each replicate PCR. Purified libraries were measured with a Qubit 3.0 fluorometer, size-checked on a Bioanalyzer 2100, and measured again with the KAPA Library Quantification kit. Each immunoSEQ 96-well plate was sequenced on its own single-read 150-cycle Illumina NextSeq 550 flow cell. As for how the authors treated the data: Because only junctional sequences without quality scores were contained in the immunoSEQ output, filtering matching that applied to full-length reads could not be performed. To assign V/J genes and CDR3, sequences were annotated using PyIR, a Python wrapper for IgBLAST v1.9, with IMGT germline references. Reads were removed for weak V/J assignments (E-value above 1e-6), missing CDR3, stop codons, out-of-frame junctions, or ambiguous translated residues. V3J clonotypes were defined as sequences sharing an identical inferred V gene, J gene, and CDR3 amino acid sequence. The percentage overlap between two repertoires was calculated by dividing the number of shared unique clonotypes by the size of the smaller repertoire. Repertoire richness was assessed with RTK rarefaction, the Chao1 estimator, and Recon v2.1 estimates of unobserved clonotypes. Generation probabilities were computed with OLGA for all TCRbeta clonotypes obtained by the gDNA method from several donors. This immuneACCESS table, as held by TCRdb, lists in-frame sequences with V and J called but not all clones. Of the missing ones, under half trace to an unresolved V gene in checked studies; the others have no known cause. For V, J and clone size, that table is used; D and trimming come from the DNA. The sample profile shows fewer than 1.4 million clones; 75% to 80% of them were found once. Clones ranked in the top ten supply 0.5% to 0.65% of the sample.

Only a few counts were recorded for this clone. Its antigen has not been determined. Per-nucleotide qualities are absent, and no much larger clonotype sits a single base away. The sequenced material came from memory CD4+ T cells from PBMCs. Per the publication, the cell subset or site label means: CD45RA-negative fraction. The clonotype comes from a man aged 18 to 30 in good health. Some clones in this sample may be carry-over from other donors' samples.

DNA sequence: TGTGCCAGCAGCTTGGACGCGGGGGCTCGGACTGAAGCTTTCTTT. Its coded protein is CASSLDAGARTEAFF. The chain uses TRBV5-8 and TRBJ1-1; 6 matching bases give a weak D call of TRBD1. The germline ends are 14 bases apart after V is trimmed by 0 bases and J by 5 bases. Taken from cysteine to phenylalanine, the CDR3 has 15 residues. The retained sequence is limited to the CDR3, 45 bases, with the frame set at the first base. The germline V gene specifies SGHTS as CDR1 and YDEGEE as CDR2.